This entry describes one T cell receptor beta chain. The antigen is not known. PCR employed 60 Vbeta and 13 Jbeta primers. TCRdb's copy holds only in-frame clones and misses some; the assay was immunoSEQ multiplex PCR. The repertoire holds 100,000 to 140,000 clones, with more than 65% as singletons. The CDR3 spans 14 residues. V gave up 5 bases and J gave up 4 bases, with 17 bases separating them. Germline V CDR1 and CDR2: SQVTM, ANQGSEA. The sample originates from a study of cytomegalovirus exposure and HLA in healthy donors. Study at large: A preliminary data release comprised around 85 million unique TCRs obtained from HLA-typed donors.

Study-wide results and limits: For most TCR beta V segments, an earlier analysis put the productive rate at about 87% or about 30% of the time.

The chain recombines TRBV29-1 with TRBJ2-5; tentatively, D is TRBD2 (6 bases). The origin of this receptor is a male donor in good health and CMV-seronegative. Specimen: PBMCs. CDR3 DNA sequence: TGCAGCGTTAGGCCCCCCGGGAGTGGAGAGACCCAGTACTTC. It codes for CSVRPPGSGETQYF.